The sample holds many counts of the clone carrying this T cell receptor (beta chain). Its target is unknown. The data were obtained in a study of tumor and adjacent non-tumor tissue in lung cancer. Study information: Aged roughly 31 to 76 years, patients included about 11 men and five or six women with stage I to III disease.

Germline V CDR1 and CDR2: SQVTM, ANQGSEA. The CDR3 length is 15 residues. V shed 6 bases and J 6 bases; nucleotides not matched to a gene: 15. No cell sorting was done before RNA was extracted from the tissue. The normal lung tissue was taken more than 3 cm from the tumor edge. Chemotherapy-naive patients with new lung cancer underwent thoracic surgery in China, August–November 2014. Study observations and caveats: In normal lung, the top 100 clones were significantly more dominant than in tumor.

A modified ARM-PCR protocol with three rounds of nested PCR amplified TCRbeta. TCRdb recomputed calls from the multiplex PCR reads with MiXCR, one row per CDR3 protein. The sample has under 75,000 distinct CDR3 sequences, about two thirds seen once. The chain links TRBV29-1 to TRBJ1-2; 8 bases map to TRBD1. The sequence was collected from a woman aged 45 to 65 with non-small cell lung cancer. The specimen sequenced was distant non-tumor lung tissue. CDR3 sequence reads: CSVAQGGISYDGYTF. CDR3 DNA: TGCAGCGTCGCACAGGGGGGGATATCGTACGATGGCTACACCTTC. Full variable domain (rest looked up from reference TRBV29-1 and TRBJ1-2): SAVISQKPSRDICQRGTSLTIQCQVDSQVTMMFWYRQQPGQSLTLIATANQGSEATYESGFVIDKFPISRPNLTFSTLTVSNMSPEDSSIYLCSVAQGGISYDGYTFGSGTRLTVV.